This paragraph covers one TCR beta chain sequence. This clonotype has at least ten counts. There is no known antigen for this receptor. Base-call qualities are not available, and no considerably larger clone is one nucleotide away. In the ophthalmopathy patients, disease was moderately to severely active, with a Clinical Activity Score of 3 or more, a NOSPECS grade of 4 or more, and a duration of less than 3 months. Patients with uncontrolled infections, other autoimmune diseases, pregnancy or lactation were excluded. Diagnoses relied on clinical symptoms, serum thyroxine and TRAb, thyroid ultrasound and orbital computed tomography. Ficoll-Paque density gradient centrifugation was used to isolate PBMCs from approximately 10 ml of fresh peripheral blood. Total RNA was extracted using Trizol reagent, and RNA quality was assessed on an Agilent 2100 Bioanalyzer. The data derive from a study of T cells in Graves' hyperthyroidism and ophthalmopathy (dated by TCRdb to between 2018 and 2020). Turning to the overall study: Peripheral blood was sampled at the time of initial diagnosis, prior to any treatment. The 100 discovery patients were randomly divided into training and test sets at a 7:3 ratio. Prospective prediction of ophthalmopathy was tested in an independent validation cohort of fewer than 20 hyperthyroidism patients and some 17 patients who later progressed to ophthalmopathy. Once sampling was done, hyperthyroidism patients were given methimazole at a starting dose of 30 mg daily, whereas ophthalmopathy patients were given high-dose intravenous methylprednisolone. TCR V-J signatures able to tell the groups apart were searched for in a discovery cohort of around 95 patients, of whom around 43 had Graves' ophthalmopathy and 57 had stable Graves' hyperthyroidism. Thyroid tissue and blood T-cell repertoires from six Graves' hyperthyroidism patients were also compared in the study. According to the paper, TCR Vbeta CDR3 sequencing was carried out on 135 peripheral blood samples, which came from about 45 ophthalmopathy, 80 or so hyperthyroidism and approximately 17 progressor patients. Broader findings and caveats from the paper: Sample size was not statistically predetermined, and blinding of investigators to group allocation was not performed. Ophthalmopathy was separated from stable hyperthyroidism by a 13 V-J signature model, with approximately 89% sensitivity and about 81% specificity obtained in cross-validation and 80%/75% obtained in testing. Blood samples also contained most of the expanded thyroid clonotypes (frequency above 0.001), which suggests that blood repertoires may reflect thyroid immune responses. In validation, the model predicted progression to ophthalmopathy a median of about 6 months before onset, with 65% to 71% sensitivity and 72.22% specificity.

Including the terminal cysteine and phenylalanine, the CDR3 comprises 11 residues. Only the CDR3 part of the read is kept: 33 bases, read in frame from the first base. The CDR1 and CDR2 encoded by the germline V gene are SGHDN and FVKESK. The junction carries 6 bases between V and J, which are trimmed by 5 bases and 4 bases respectively. TCR beta CDR3 regions were amplified from RNA transcripts. The first round of RT-PCR for the TCR CDR3 was performed with the HTBI primer set and the Qiagen OneStep RT-PCR kit. A second multiplex PCR round built the libraries, followed by size selection and purification. The libraries were sequenced on an Illumina HiSeq2000 using paired-end 100 bp reads. The paper's processing steps were these. SOAPnuke was used to process the raw data, with reads discarded if the reads contained adapters or uncalled bases, had a mean Phred below 15, or lacked an exact constant-primer or identifier match. High-quality paired reads were merged with COPE v1.2.5, and unique nucleotide sequences were defined as clonotypes. MiTCR v1.1 was used to align the clonotypes against IMGT TRBV, TRBD and TRBJ reference segments. The analysis was restricted to V-J combinations with a frequency above 0.0001, which together covered 99.2% of the repertoires. The TCS score was defined as the ratio of F50 (clonal expansion) to E x V (chaos), calculated using BLOSUM62-based TCRdist between CDR3 peptides within each V-J. Welch's t-statistics and random forest reduced 500 to 650 V-J features to about 13, which were used in a naive Bayes classifier (R e1071). The public reads were reanalyzed by TCRdb: fastp trimming at Q25, MiXCR alignment, in-frame beta chains only. Every entry covers one CDR3 protein and lists the most common genes and DNA from its rows. The V and J calls reflect TCRdb's pipeline rather than the authors' work. This sample comprises under 400,000 distinct CDR3 sequences, 13% to 15% of them detected only once. In total, the top ten clones hold roughly a fifth of the sample.

The receptor chain draws on TRBV14 and TRBJ2-7; no D gene call is confident. The sample consisted of blood. This clonotype originated in a woman aged 55-70 years with Graves' ophthalmopathy. The nucleotide sequence reads TGTGCCAGCAGCGATTGGTACGAGCAGTACTTC. It codes for CASSDWYEQYF.